Below are 20 T cell receptor beta chains sequenced from a single sample in a study of shared clonotypes between healthy human individuals (dated by TCRdb to the early 2020s). To prepare the library, the immunoSEQ multiplex PCR assay was applied. Imported from immuneACCESS, the table was reduced by TCRdb to in-frame sequences with V and J called. These copies leave out some clones; in studies compared against another copy, an unresolved V gene accounts for under half, and the cause of the remainder is not known. Recorded for this sample are more than 900,000 clones; around 82% of them occurred a single time. The ten largest clones represent 0.55% to 0.7% of the sample. What was sequenced was memory CD4+ T cells from PBMCs. This specimen's cell subset or site label, per the study, means: CD45RA-negative fraction. Every receptor here comes from a man aged 18 to 35 in good health. Some clones in this sample may be carry-over from other donors' samples.

The genes are TRBV13 and TRBJ2-7; 7 nucleotides line up with TRBD1. Looked up from germline, CDR1 is PRHDT and CDR2 is FYEKMQ (reference sequence). V was pared by 5 bases and J by 6 bases, with 13 bases of the junction left unmatched. The CDR3 runs to 15 residues. CDR3 nucleotide sequence: TGTGCCAGCAGCCCACGTCGGACAGGAAGAGGCGAGCAGTACTTC. Amino acid sequence: CASSPRRTGRGEQYF.

This clone has more than one count but fewer than ten. This chain links TRBV27 with TRBJ2-3; D may be TRBD1 (6 bases). The CDR3 is 19 residues long. CDR1 MNHEY and CDR2 SMNVEV come from the germline V gene (reference sequence). V was pared by 1 base and J by 3 bases, with 23 bases between. CDR3 nucleotide sequence: TGTGCCAGCAGTTTATTTAATTGGGGTGGGGGACACCCGACAGATACGCAGTATTTT. Amino acid sequence: CASSLFNWGGGHPTDTQYF.

J is TRBJ2-3 and V is TRBV27; 7 positions agree with TRBD1. The germline V gene has CDR1 MNHEY and CDR2 SMNVEV (reference sequence). The CDR3 has 15 amino acids. The junction had 6 bases not matched to a gene; V was cut back by 5 bases and J by 1 base. CDR3 region: CASSPLGQGTDTQYF. CDR3 in DNA: TGTGCCAGCAGTCCCCTCGGACAGGGCACAGATACGCAGTATTTT.

This clone was recorded only once. This chain joins TRBV4-3 and TRBJ2-7; D may be TRBD1 or TRBD2 (5 bases each). This CDR3 spans 15 amino acids. Germline-derived CDR1 and CDR2 are LGHNA and YSLEER. V was shortened by 3 bases and J by 0 bases, with 12 bases between the two germline ends. The CDR3 DNA sequence: TGCGCCAGCAGCCAGTTTTCAGGGACCTCCTACGAGCAGTACTTC. Translation: CASSQFSGTSYEQYF.

The J gene is TRBJ2-7, the V gene TRBV28; 9 bases map to TRBD1. This CDR3 spans 16 amino acids. Germline CDR1 MDHEN, CDR2 SYDVKM. The V gene end was trimmed by 6 bases and the J gene end by 3 bases; junction bases not matched to a gene: 12. The CDR3: CASSLPQGQGDYEQYF. The CDR3 DNA sequence: TGTGCCAGCAGCCTACCTCAGGGACAGGGAGACTACGAGCAGTACTTC. The full variable domain, its missing parts supplied by reference TRBV28 and TRBJ2-7, is DVKVTQSSRYLVKRTGEKVFLECVQDMDHENMFWYRQDPGLGLRLIYFSYDVKMKEKGDIPEGYSVSREKKERFSLILESASTNQTSMYLCASSLPQGQGDYEQYFGPGTRLTVT.

This clone was seen a handful of times. V is TRBV28 and J is TRBJ1-2, with 9 positions matching TRBD1. This CDR3 region has 15 residues. The J segment lost 4 bases and the V segment lost 5 bases, leaving 8 bases of the junction unmatched. The V gene's germline CDR1 is MDHEN and CDR2 SYDVKM. The CDR3 spells CASSQRTGGSYGYTF. In DNA, the CDR3 is TGTGCCAGCAGTCAAAGAACAGGGGGCAGCTATGGCTACACCTTC.

The V and J genes are TRBV4-2 and TRBJ1-4, with TRBD1 identical over 7 bases. V lost 0 bases and J lost 8; bases outside the gene matches: 6. Germline V lookup: CDR1 LGHNA, CDR2 YNFKEQ. The CDR3 runs 15 residues. CDR3 in amino acids: CASSQETGSKEKLFF. Written as DNA, the CDR3 is TGTGCCAGCAGCCAAGAGACAGGGTCCAAGGAAAAACTGTTTTTT.

The CDR3 sequence: CASSRGFGQETQYF. In DNA, the CDR3 is TGTGCCAGCAGCCGGGGTTTCGGGCAAGAGACCCAGTACTTC. The rearrangement joins TRBV7-3 to TRBJ2-5; D possibly corresponds to TRBD2 (5 bases). Germline assignment: CDR1 SGHTA and CDR2 FQGTGA. Trimming took 5 bases from V and 2 from J, leaving 12 bases between them. The length of the CDR3 is 14 residues.

This CDR3 is CASSPRASGSIGELFF. As DNA, the CDR3 is TGCGCCAGCAGCCCCCGGGCTAGCGGGAGCATCGGGGAGCTGTTTTTT. The V gene is TRBV5-1, the J gene TRBJ2-2, with 10 bases fitting TRBD2. Germline V gives CDR1 SGHRS, CDR2 YFSETQ. This CDR3 contains 16 residues. The trim removed 4 bases at V and 7 bases at J, leaving 10 bases unmatched.

The gene calls are TRBV18 and TRBJ1-1; a possible D gene is TRBD1 (5 bases). Trimming pared 3 bases from V and 4 bases from J, leaving 18 bases between. Per the germline V gene, CDR1 is KGHSH and CDR2 is LQKENI. The CDR3 is 16 residues long. CDR3 sequence: CASSPSWGGVGTEAFF. CDR3 bases: TGTGCCAGCTCACCCTCCTGGGGAGGGGTCGGCACTGAAGCTTTCTTT.

The chain combines TRBV29-1 with TRBJ2-2; TRBD2 matches 8 bases. Germline V gives CDR1 SQVTM, CDR2 ANQGSEA. V was pared by 5 bases and J by 3 bases, with 11 bases of the junction left unmatched. The CDR3 loop spans 16 amino acids. The CDR3 region has the DNA TGCAGCGTTACACCCCCCGGGGGGGGTTACACCGGGGAGCTGTTTTTT. It specifies CSVTPPGGGYTGELFF.

The V call is TRBV7-2, the J call TRBJ1-2; possible D gene TRBD1, 5 bases. Trimming shortened V by 4 bases and J by 3 bases, and 6 bases separated the two germline ends. This CDR3 has 12 residues. Per the germline V gene, CDR1 is SGHTA and CDR2 is FQGNSA. This CDR3 is CASSSGHYGYTF. CDR3 DNA sequence: TGTGCCAGCAGCTCAGGGCACTATGGCTACACCTTC.

The chain couples TRBV13 to TRBJ1-4; perhaps TRBD1 as D (5 bases). Trimming cost V 0 bases and J 8 bases, with 13 bases left between them. The CDR3 runs to 15 residues. Germline loops: CDR1 PRHDT, CDR2 FYEKMQ (reference sequence). DNA for the CDR3: TGTGCCAGCAGCTTAGGGGGAGGGAGGGACGAAAAACTGTTTTTT. This encodes CASSLGGGRDEKLFF.

The chain links TRBV5-1 to TRBJ2-5; D not certain. This CDR3 contains 14 residues. Germline V gene data show CDR1 as SGHRS and CDR2 as YFSETQ. The V end was cut by 4 bases, the J end by 5 bases, with 15 bases between. The CDR3 spells CASSPRVLQETQYF. The CDR3 DNA reads as TGCGCCAGCAGCCCTCGGGTCTTGCAGGAGACCCAGTACTTC.

The CDR3 reads CASSSAGGRYEQYF. CDR3 DNA sequence: TGTGCCAGCAGCTCAGCAGGGGGCAGGTACGAGCAGTACTTC. The chain links TRBV28 to TRBJ2-7, with 8 nucleotides matching TRBD1. From germline, CDR1 is MDHEN and CDR2 SYDVKM. The CDR3 runs 14 residues. V lost 6 bases to trimming and J lost 4 bases; unmatched junction nucleotides: 8.

This clone has only one observation. This chain uses TRBV7-9 with TRBJ1-4; no reliable D call. The germline CDR1 and CDR2 sequences are SEHNR and FQNEAQ (reference sequence). The V and J ends lost 3 bases and 7 bases respectively, with 9 bases between them. This CDR3 is built from 13 residues. The CDR3 reads CASSFVGIEKLFF. In DNA, the CDR3 is TGTGCCAGCAGCTTCGTGGGGATTGAAAAACTGTTTTTT.

The chain carries TRBV15 and TRBJ2-5, with no clear D. The CDR3 is 14 amino acids. Germline-derived CDR1 and CDR2 are LNHNV and YYDKDF (reference sequence). V was clipped by 1 base and J by 0 bases, with 6 bases between them. The DNA of the CDR3 is TGTGCCACCAGCAGAGTGGGGTACCAAGAGACCCAGTACTTC. This sequence encodes CATSRVGYQETQYF.

Regarding this clone: A read error may explain this, as a much larger clone is one base away. Additional DNA sequences in this sample encode the identical CDR3. The chain uses TRBV5-1 and TRBJ1-5; D is possibly TRBD1 (6 bases). In germline, CDR1 is SGHRS, CDR2 YFSETQ. The CDR3 is made up of 14 amino acids. The V end was cut by 0 bases, the J end by 7 bases, with 11 bases between. CDR3 region: CASSLEGGNQPQHF. The CDR3 DNA follows: TGCGCCAGCAGCTTGGAGGGGGGAAACCAGCCCCAGCATTTT.

The rearrangement links TRBV2 to TRBJ1-5; D call uncertain. Deletions cut 8 bases from V and 4 bases from J, with 12 bases between. Germline V gives CDR1 SNHLY, CDR2 FYNNEI. CDR3 length equals 13 residues. Here the CDR3 reads CASHQTENQPQHF. DNA for the CDR3: TGTGCCAGCCACCAAACGGAGAATCAGCCCCAGCATTTT.

V usage is TRBV7-2 and J usage is TRBJ2-5; no clear D. This CDR3 contains 13 residues. V was shortened by 5 bases and J by 2 bases, with 9 bases between the two germline ends. The germline gives CDR1 SGHTA, CDR2 FQGNSA. The CDR3: CASSPNLQETQYF. The CDR3 nucleotides read TGTGCCAGCAGCCCCAACCTTCAAGAGACCCAGTACTTC.